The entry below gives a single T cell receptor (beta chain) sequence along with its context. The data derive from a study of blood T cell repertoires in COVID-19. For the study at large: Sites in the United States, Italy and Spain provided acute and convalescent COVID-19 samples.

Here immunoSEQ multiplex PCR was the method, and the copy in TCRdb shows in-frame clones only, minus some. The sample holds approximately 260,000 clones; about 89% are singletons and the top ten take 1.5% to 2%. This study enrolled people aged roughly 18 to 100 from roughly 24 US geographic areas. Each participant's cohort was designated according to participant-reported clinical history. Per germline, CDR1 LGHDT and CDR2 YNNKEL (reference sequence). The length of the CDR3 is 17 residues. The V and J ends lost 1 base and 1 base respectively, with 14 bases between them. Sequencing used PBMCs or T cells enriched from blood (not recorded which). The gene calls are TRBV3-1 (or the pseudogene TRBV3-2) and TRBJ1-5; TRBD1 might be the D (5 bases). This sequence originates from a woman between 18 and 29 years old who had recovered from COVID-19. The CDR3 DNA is TGTGCCAGCAGCCAAGCGGGGGGGAGGAGCAGCAATCAGCCCCAGCATTTT. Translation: CASSQAGGRSSNQPQHF.